This T cell receptor (beta chain) was documented in a study of cytomegalovirus exposure and HLA in healthy donors. Study-level points and caveats: The authors enumerated over 150 TCR beta chains as linked to cytomegalovirus.

A remark on this clone: The antigen remains unidentified.

PCR primers comprised 60 Vbeta and 13 Jbeta primers. Only in-frame clones appear in the TCRdb table, and some are missing; sequencing was by immunoSEQ multiplex PCR. The sample comprises some 100,000 clones, roughly 77% of which are singletons, and about 4% rests with the top ten. Trimming left V 0 bases short and J 0 bases short, with 15 bases between. In germline, CDR1 is SGHDN, CDR2 FVKESK. CDR3 length: 17 amino acids. The receptor was derived from a woman aged 45-65 years in good health and CMV-seropositive. This sequence joins TRBV14 and TRBJ2-7; D remains unclear. Sequencing used PBMCs. In DNA, the CDR3 is TGTGCCAGCAGCCAAGAGTCCGTCGGGTTGTACTCCTACGAGCAGTACTTC. Translation gives CASSQESVGLYSYEQYF.